The sequence of this T cell receptor (beta chain) was determined in a study of T cells in Graves' hyperthyroidism and ophthalmopathy. This clonotype occurred many times. TCR beta CDR3 regions were amplified from RNA. In the first-round RT-PCR of the TCR CDR3, the HTBI primer set was used. TCRdb passed the multiplex PCR reads through MiXCR, listing each CDR3 protein once. Of around 300,000 distinct CDR3 sequences detected, roughly 13% appear once; the ten largest clones hold 7% to 9%. Germline CDR1 reads SGHTA; CDR2 reads FQGNSA. V was trimmed by 2 bases and J by 1 base, leaving 11 bases between them. The CDR3 length is 15 residues.

The sequence came from a woman aged 40 to 50 with Graves' hyperthyroidism. Specimen: blood. This chain joins TRBV7-2 and TRBJ1-1; TRBD1 is a possible D gene (6 bases). The CDR3 reads CASSLMGARNTEAFF. Written as DNA, the CDR3 is TGTGCCAGCAGCTTAATGGGGGCGCGGAACACTGAAGCTTTCTTT.